The entry below describes one T cell receptor (beta chain). The sample comes from a study of early T cells in non-severe SARS-CoV-2 infection. Study as a whole: Investigators sequenced bulk RNA drawn from unsorted whole blood, and chains remained unpaired.

The germline gives CDR1 SEHNR, CDR2 FQNEAQ (reference sequence). The V and J ends lost 3 bases and 7 bases, in that order; junction bases with no gene match: 4. The CDR3 loop spans 14 amino acids. Molecules of cDNA were individually given unique molecular identifiers that were attached to them. MiXCR, applied by TCRdb to the 5' RACE reads, yields one record per CDR3 protein. The profile shows about 44,000 distinct CDR3 sequences, 23% of them singletons. The material was whole blood, obtained at baseline. The genes are TRBV7-9 and TRBJ1-4; TRBD1 agrees at 8 bases. The TCR sequence derives from an adult who was a healthcare worker with PCR-confirmed SARS-CoV-2 infection or an uninfected control (not recorded which). The CDR3 sequence: CASSFGTGGEKLFF. CDR3 DNA sequence: TGTGCCAGCAGCTTCGGGACAGGTGGTGAAAAACTGTTTTTT.